Presented here are 15 T cell receptor beta chains from one specimen sequenced in a study of OX40 agonist ivuxolimab in advanced cancers. Receptor amplification or capture employed the immunoSEQ multiplex PCR assay. What TCRdb holds here is the immuneACCESS table cut down to in-frame rearrangements. Part of the clones is not present; checked against another copy, under half of the missing clones reflect an unresolved V gene, and the others are unexplained. The sample includes about 62,000 clones, with about 85% observed a single time. Of the sample, over 3.5% is held by the ten largest clones. The input for sequencing was CD4+ or CD8+ T cells sorted from blood, taken in a trial of the OX40 agonist ivuxolimab. Receptors were obtained from an adult with an advanced solid tumor such as melanoma, head and neck, liver or kidney cancer.

This clone was seen just once. The rearrangement uses TRBV5-1 and TRBJ2-3; TRBD1 might be the D (6 bases). V was clipped by 4 bases and J by 0 bases, with 12 bases between them. The V gene's germline CDR1 is SGHRS and CDR2 YFSETQ. The CDR3 has 15 amino acids. The CDR3 nucleotides are TGCGCCAGCAGCGCCGGACAGTCTAGCACAGATACGCAGTATTTT. Translated, it gives CASSAGQSSTDTQYF.

The gene calls are TRBV7-3 and TRBJ2-7; 8 bases are a match to TRBD1. The length of the CDR3 is 14 residues. The V segment lost 5 bases and the J segment 2 bases; nucleotides outside the gene matches: 5. Looked up from germline, CDR1 is SGHTA and CDR2 is FQGTGA. The CDR3 DNA reads TGTGCCAGCAGCCCACAGGGGGGCCCCTACGAGCAGTACTTC. Translated, it gives CASSPQGGPYEQYF.

The rearrangement joins TRBV27 to TRBJ2-7, with D tentatively TRBD2 (6 bases). V was cut by 5 bases and J by 2 bases, with 19 bases left in between. CDR1 is MNHEY and CDR2 is SMNVEV in the germline V gene (reference sequence). The CDR3 sequence is 16 residues long. In DNA, the CDR3 is TGTGCCAGCAGTCCGACCTTCCTAGCGTCGACCTACGAGCAGTACTTC. It translates to CASSPTFLASTYEQYF.

The chain links TRBV14 to TRBJ1-6, with 11 nucleotides matching TRBD1. Germline V lookup: CDR1 SGHDN, CDR2 FVKESK. CDR3 length: 18 amino acids. V shed 0 bases, J shed 6 bases, and the junction held 7 bases outside the gene matches. CDR3 nucleotides: TGTGCCAGCAGCCAAGATCAAGGACAGGGGGCGCCTAATTCACCCCTCCACTTT. Translated: CASSQDQGQGAPNSPLHF.

The chain links TRBV28 to TRBJ2-1, with a possible D match to TRBD1 (6 bases). The CDR3 consists of 14 residues. Germline V gene data show CDR1 as MDHEN and CDR2 as SYDVKM. Trimming shortened V by 6 bases and J by 4 bases, and 13 bases separated the two germline ends. CDR3 sequence (DNA): TGTGCCAGCAGATCAGGGGCGGAGTACAATGAGCAGTTCTTC. It is translated as CASRSGAEYNEQFF.

The rearrangement uses TRBV30 and TRBJ1-3; D remains unclear. Trimming shortened V by 7 bases and J by 5 bases, and 15 bases separated the two germline ends. This CDR3 has 13 residues. Germline V gene sequence: CDR1 GTSNPN, CDR2 SVGIG (reference sequence). Here the CDR3 DNA reads TGTGCCTCCTATCTCCCAGGCAGAAACACCATATATTTT. Its translation: CASYLPGRNTIYF. Together with reference TRBV30 and TRBJ1-3, the CDR3 gives the full variable domain: SQTIHQWPATLVQPVGSPLSLECTVEGTSNPNLYWYRQAAGRGLQLLFYSVGIGQISSEVPQNLSASRPQDRQFILSSKKLLLSDSGFYLCASYLPGRNTIYFGEGSWLTVV.

V is TRBV7-9 and J is TRBJ2-5; D perhaps matches TRBD2 (6 bases). This CDR3 has 13 amino acids. The germline V gene encodes CDR1 SEHNR and CDR2 FQNEAQ (reference sequence). Trimming stripped 6 bases from V and 4 bases from J, with 12 bases between. The CDR3 is CASSRGTGETQYF. The CDR3, as DNA: TGTGCCAGCAGTCGGGGGACGGGAGAGACCCAGTACTTC. The whole variable domain, remainder taken from reference TRBV7-9 and TRBJ2-5, is DTGVSQNPRHKITKRGQNVTFRCDPISEHNRLYWYRQTLGQGPEFLTYFQNEAQLEKSRLLSDRFSAERPKGSFSTLEIQRTEQGDSAMYLCASSRGTGETQYFGPGTRLLVL.

This sequence joins TRBV5-5 and TRBJ2-1; D may be TRBD1 or TRBD2 (5 bases each). This CDR3 comprises 15 residues. CDR1 and CDR2 (germline): SGHKS, YYEKEE (reference sequence). Trimming shortened V by 4 bases and J by 8 bases, and 19 bases separated the two germline ends. The CDR3 reads CASSPRGPLLDEQFF. The CDR3, as DNA: TGTGCCAGCAGCCCCCGGGGCCCCCTCTTGGATGAGCAGTTCTTC.

This sequence joins TRBV29-1 and TRBJ2-1; unclear D gene. The germline V and J ends were trimmed by 1 base and 9 bases, with 7 bases remaining between them. The CDR3 loop spans 11 amino acids. CDR1 and CDR2 from the germline V gene are SQVTM and ANQGSEA. This CDR3 reads CSVEVASEQFF. The CDR3 coding sequence is TGCAGCGTTGAAGTCGCGTCTGAGCAGTTCTTC.

The chain carries TRBV5-6 and TRBJ2-5; 7 bases align to TRBD1. Germline V gene sequence: CDR1 SGHDT, CDR2 YYEEEE. Trimming cost V 2 bases and J 4 bases; bases outside gene matches: 2. The CDR3 extends over 13 amino acids. The CDR3 here is CASSFNRGETQYF. CDR3 nucleotides: TGTGCCAGCAGCTTCAACAGGGGAGAGACCCAGTACTTC.

This clone was seen a few times. The genes are TRBV6-1 and TRBJ2-1; no clear D gene. V shed 7 bases and J shed 0 bases, with 7 bases lying between them. CDR1 is MNHNS, CDR2 SASEGT, per germline. CDR3 length equals 13 residues. As DNA, the CDR3 is TGTGCCAGCAAGGAAAACTCCTACAATGAGCAGTTCTTC. It codes for CASKENSYNEQFF.

Of note for this clone: With a much larger clone just one base away, this may be a read error. The chain links TRBV19 to TRBJ1-1, with D maybe TRBD1 (5 bases). The CDR3 runs to 15 residues. The germline gives CDR1 LNHDA, CDR2 SQIVND (reference sequence). CDR3: CTSSPISGGNTEAFF. In DNA form, the CDR3 reads TGTACCAGTAGTCCAATCTCCGGGGGGAACACTGAAGCTTTCTTT.

This rearrangement joins TRBV2 to TRBJ1-2, with unresolved D. The CDR3 has 14 residues. Per the germline V gene, CDR1 is SNHLY and CDR2 is FYNNEI. Trimming removed 7 bases at V and 8 bases at J, with 20 bases between. CDR3 in amino acids: CASTPVTATGGYTF. DNA of the CDR3: TGTGCCAGCACCCCAGTGACCGCTACTGGAGGCTACACCTTC.

The rearrangement uses TRBV6-1 and TRBJ2-1; D is possibly TRBD1 (8 bases). Germline values: CDR1 MNHNS, CDR2 SASEGT. The CDR3 totals 14 residues. Trimming took 5 bases from V and 3 from J, leaving 11 bases between them. The CDR3 is CASSNRGGYNEQFF. The DNA of the CDR3 is TGTGCCAGCAGTAACAGGGGGGGCTACAATGAGCAGTTCTTC.

This sequence joins TRBV7-8 and TRBJ2-7, with 9 nucleotides matching TRBD1. The germline CDR1 and CDR2 sequences are SGHVS and FQNEAQ. The CDR3 is 15 amino acids. The V gene end was trimmed by 5 bases and the J gene end by 3 bases; junction bases not matched to a gene: 8. The DNA for the CDR3 is TGTGCCAGCAGCGCCCAACAGGGGGCGTTCTACGAGCAGTACTTC. Translating gives CASSAQQGAFYEQYF.